This T cell receptor beta chain came from a study of T-cell memory formation after mild COVID-19. Study conclusions and caveats: Those CD4+ clones that contracted were mainly in CM and EM (CD8+ ones in EMRA).

V lost 0 bases and J lost 4, with 13 bases in between. The CDR3 has 15 residues. Germline values: CDR1 SGDLS, CDR2 YYNGEE. TCRdb fed the 5' RACE reads into MiXCR, producing one record per CDR3 protein. The table lists more than 150,000 distinct CDR3 sequences, about 20% of them singletons. There are a few counts of this clonotype. The antigen is unknown. This chain joins TRBV9 and TRBJ1-1; D might be TRBD1 (6 bases). What was sequenced was PBMCs or a T cell subset sorted from them (not recorded which). The source is an adult woman who had mild COVID-19 (a few samples of this study predate the infection). Cell type and time point are not known. For the CDR3, the DNA is TGTGCCAGCAGCGTAGGTCCAGGGGTGGGCACTGAAGCTTTCTTT. Its translation is CASSVGPGVGTEAFF.